These T cell receptor beta chains were read from a single sample in a study of Tregs in tolerant kidney transplant recipients. Profiling relied on immunoSEQ multiplex PCR, and the TCRdb table lists in-frame clones only, not all of them. The sample includes about 77,000 clones, 98% seen only once; the top ten take over 0.45%. The input for sequencing was CD4+ T cells from blood, taken before the transplant. These TCRs come from a human donor who received a combined kidney and bone marrow transplant. Each CDR3 is given with its conserved first and last residue. The D gene is left open where the match is weak. Expanded clones are given a class, and other clones once, few, many or no size at all.

CASSRTTQGYEQYF TGTGCCAGCAGCCGCACCACACAGGGCTACGAGCAGTACTTC TRBJ2-7 - TRBV7-2 -
CASSPASGGSYEQYF TGTGCCAGCAGCCCCGCTAGCGGGGGGTCCTACGAGCAGTACTTC TRBJ2-7 - TRBV7-2 TRBD2
CASSPLPPEKLFF TGTGCCAGCAGTCCCCTCCCCCCGGAAAAACTGTTTTTT TRBJ1-4 - TRBV6-6 -
CASSYVRGLNGYTF TGTGCCAGCAGTTACGTGAGGGGGCTTAATGGCTACACCTTC TRBJ1-2 - TRBV6-5 TRBD1
CASSPRAGWDYGYTF TGTGCCAGCAGTCCCCGCGCGGGGTGGGACTATGGCTACACCTTC TRBJ1-2 - TRBV6-6 -
CATQQGRNQPQHF TGTGCCACCCAACAGGGCAGAAATCAGCCCCAGCATTTT TRBJ1-5 - TRBV27 -
CASSTPGQYEQYF TGCGCCAGCAGCACCCCGGGACAGTACGAGCAGTACTTC TRBJ2-7 - TRBV5-1 TRBD1
CASSWGQGGFHEQYF TGCGCCAGCAGCTGGGGACAGGGGGGGTTCCACGAGCAGTACTTC TRBJ2-7 - TRBV5-1 TRBD1
CASSGNGLAGVGAKNIQYF TGTGCCAGCAGTGGAAATGGACTAGCGGGAGTCGGAGCCAAAAACATTCAGTACTTC TRBJ2-4 - TRBV6-1 TRBD2
CASSLALEGADTQYF TGTGCCAGCAGCTTAGCGTTAGAAGGGGCAGATACGCAGTATTTT TRBJ2-3 - TRBV11-2 -
CASSSRTGGDNSPLHF TGTGCCAGCAGCTCCCGGACAGGGGGCGACAATTCACCCCTCCACTTT TRBJ1-6 - TRBV21-1 -
CASSKSSSTDTQYF TGTGCCAGTAGTAAAAGTAGCAGCACAGATACGCAGTATTTT TRBJ2-3 - TRBV19 -
CASSTTTRGELFF TGTGCCAGTAGTACGACAACCCGCGGGGAGCTGTTTTTT TRBJ2-2 - TRBV19 -
CASSYSRSWEGSEQYF TGTGCCAGCAGTTACTCGAGGTCATGGGAGGGTTCCGAGCAGTACTTC TRBJ2-7 - TRBV6-6 TRBD2
CASSLRTSGTKIYEQFF TGTGCCAGCAGCTTAAGGACTAGCGGGACTAAGATCTATGAGCAGTTCTTC TRBJ2-1 - TRBV7-3 TRBD2
CASSPLVGGRAQETQYF TGTGCCAGCAGTCCCCTGGTCGGCGGGAGGGCCCAAGAGACCCAGTACTTC TRBJ2-5 - TRBV25-1 TRBD2
CASSRGGVSSYNSPLHF TGCGCCAGCAGCCGAGGGGGGGTTAGCTCCTATAATTCACCCCTCCACTTT TRBJ1-6 - TRBV5-1 -
CASSTGTHYGYTF TGTGCCAGCAGTACCGGGACACACTATGGCTACACCTTC TRBJ1-2 - TRBV2 -
CASSSLAYGANVLTF TGTGCCAGCAGCTCACTAGCGTACGGGGCCAACGTCCTGACTTTC TRBJ2-6 - TRBV7-3 TRBD2
CASSLYGRPTDTQYF TGTGCCAGCAGCTTATACGGGAGGCCCACAGATACGCAGTATTTT TRBJ2-3 - TRBV11-2 TRBD2
CASSQGDRANNEQFF TGTGCCAGCAGCCAAGGGGACAGGGCGAACAATGAGCAGTTCTTC TRBJ2-1 - TRBV4-2 TRBD1
CASSPLYRYTGELFF TGTGCCAGCTCACCATTATACAGATACACCGGGGAGCTGTTTTTT TRBJ2-2 - TRBV18 -
CASSQAFGQGGDGYTF TGCGCCAGCAGCCAAGCATTCGGACAGGGGGGCGATGGCTACACCTTC TRBJ1-2 - TRBV4-1 TRBD1
CASSQGAYSGGAGDTQYF TGTGCCAGCAGCCAAGGGGCGTATAGCGGGGGGGCGGGAGATACGCAGTATTTT TRBJ2-3 once TRBV4-2 TRBD2
CASSVERGAVTDTQYF TGTGCCAGCAGCGTGGAGCGGGGCGCTGTCACAGATACGCAGTATTTT TRBJ2-3 - TRBV7-3 TRBD2
CASSLHRSYNEQFF TGTGCCAGCAGCTTACACAGGAGCTACAATGAGCAGTTCTTC TRBJ2-1 - TRBV11-3 -
CASILNRGSYNEQFF TGTGCCAGCATCTTGAACAGGGGTTCCTACAATGAGCAGTTCTTC TRBJ2-1 - TRBV11-1 TRBD1
CASSEGSGANVLTF TGTGCCAGCAGCGAGGGATCCGGGGCCAACGTCCTGACTTTC TRBJ2-6 once TRBV7-6 -
CASSVHGTDPYEQYF TGTGCCAGCAGTGTACACGGGACAGATCCCTACGAGCAGTACTTC TRBJ2-7 - TRBV6-1 TRBD1
CASSGISPLEAFF TGTGCCAGCAGTGGTATTTCTCCCCTTGAAGCTTTCTTT TRBJ1-1 - TRBV2 -
CASSQGGTAYNEQFF TGCGCCAGCAGCCAAGGTGGGACTGCTTACAATGAGCAGTTCTTC TRBJ2-1 - TRBV4-3 -